One and the same sample provided the 26 T cell receptor beta chains below, sequenced in a study of siplizumab effects on memory and regulatory T cells. Clones were sequenced by immunoSEQ multiplex PCR, and TCRdb holds only the in-frame ones, with some missing. In the table there are 100,000 or so clones, 91% of which are singletons. Source material: CD4+ T cells sorted from blood. Every receptor here comes from a human donor in good health.

The genes are TRBV7-2 and TRBJ2-7; D is uncertain. V gave up 1 base and J gave up 4 bases, with 5 bases separating them. Germline CDR1 is SGHTA and CDR2 is FQGNSA. This CDR3 is 12 amino acids long. The CDR3 nucleotides are TGTGCCAGCAGCTTAGTTCGGTACGAGCAGTACTTC. Amino acids: CASSLVRYEQYF.

J is TRBJ2-5 and V is TRBV5-1, with a possible D match to TRBD2 (5 bases). TRBJ2-7 matches the DNA end more closely, so the J call is doubtful. Germline V gene data show CDR1 as SGHRS and CDR2 as YFSETQ. This CDR3 comprises 15 residues. The chain's CDR3 is CASSLGAGSTYEQYF. The CDR3 nucleotides are TGCGCCAGCAGCTTGGGGGCGGGTTCTACCTACGAGCAGTACTTC.

The genes are TRBV27 and TRBJ2-1; 14 positions match TRBD2. Trimming removed 5 bases from V and 8 bases from J; junction bases left unmatched: 11. The CDR3 runs to 17 residues. Per germline, CDR1 MNHEY and CDR2 SMNVEV (reference sequence). CDR3 amino acids: CASSPWTGTSGGHEQFF. In DNA, the CDR3 is TGTGCCAGCAGTCCCTGGACCGGGACTAGCGGGGGTCATGAGCAGTTCTTC.

V gene TRBV6-6 combines with J gene TRBJ2-3; 7 bases map to TRBD1. The CDR3 spans 15 residues. V lost 5 bases and J lost 0; bases outside the gene matches: 5. CDR1 and CDR2 (germline): MNHNY, SVGAGI (reference sequence). In DNA form, the CDR3 reads TGTGCCAGCAGTCCGGGACAGCCTAGCACAGATACGCAGTATTTT. It codes for CASSPGQPSTDTQYF.

The CDR3 region is CASSSRTANTGELFF. The CDR3 DNA is TGCGCCAGCAGCTCAAGGACAGCGAACACCGGGGAGCTGTTTTTT. V is TRBV5-1 and J is TRBJ2-2; D perhaps matches TRBD1 (6 bases). The CDR3 length is 15 residues. Germline V lookup: CDR1 SGHRS, CDR2 YFSETQ. V gave up 3 bases and J gave up 0 bases, with 9 bases separating them.

The sample holds a few counts of this clone. The chain combines TRBV5-4 with TRBJ2-3; possible D gene TRBD1, 5 bases. Trimming left V 5 bases short and J 2 bases short, with 12 bases between. The CDR3 is 14 residues long. In germline, CDR1 is SGHNT, CDR2 YYREEE (reference sequence). The CDR3 region is CASSYRFYTDTQYF. DNA for the CDR3: TGTGCCAGCAGTTACAGGTTTTACACAGATACGCAGTATTTT.

The DNA for the CDR3 is TGTGCCAGCAGCAAAGTTAGCGGACAGGGGAGTGCAGATACGCAGTATTTT. Residues: CASSKVSGQGSADTQYF. This sequence joins TRBV21-1 and TRBJ2-3; the table names TRBD1, a call not compared with the DNA. TRBV21-1 is listed as a pseudogene. The CDR3 covers 17 residues.

The V and J genes are TRBV7-7 and TRBJ2-2, with D possibly matching TRBD2 (6 bases). CDR1 SSHAT and CDR2 FNYEAQ come from the germline V gene (reference sequence). The V end was cut by 4 bases, the J end by 3 bases, with 12 bases between. The CDR3 spans 15 residues. CDR3 amino acids: CASSYGGGYTGELFF. CDR3 coding DNA: TGTGCCAGCAGCTACGGAGGAGGGTACACCGGGGAGCTGTTTTTT.

The rearrangement uses TRBV7-3 and TRBJ2-1, with 9 bases matching TRBD2. From germline, CDR1 is SGHTA and CDR2 FQGTGA. This CDR3 is 16 amino acids long. J was trimmed by 3 bases and V by 5 bases; bases with no gene match: 8. CDR3 residues: CASSPWSGGNYNEQFF. CDR3 coding DNA: TGTGCCAGCAGCCCGTGGAGCGGGGGGAACTACAATGAGCAGTTCTTC.

This CDR3 is CASSTRDRLGSPLHF. The CDR3 DNA sequence: TGTGCCAGTAGTACAAGAGACAGGTTAGGTTCACCCCTCCACTTT. The V and J genes are TRBV19 and TRBJ1-6, with a weak D call TRBD1 (6 bases). The CDR3 sequence is 15 residues long. Germline lookup yields CDR1 LNHDA and CDR2 SQIVND (reference sequence). Trimming pared 4 bases from V and 9 bases from J, leaving 16 bases between.

This chain joins TRBV11-2 and TRBJ2-3, with unresolved D. Germline-derived CDR1 and CDR2 are SGHAT and FQNNGV. The CDR3 is 13 residues long. V lost 5 bases, J lost 9 bases, and 15 bases lay in between. Here the CDR3 reads CASSTIQARTQYF. The CDR3 nucleotides are TGTGCCAGCAGCACAATTCAAGCCCGGACGCAGTATTTT.

The V and J genes are TRBV10-3 and TRBJ2-3, with 10 bases fitting TRBD2. The CDR3 has 15 amino acids. With V trimmed by 7 bases and J by 1 base, 5 bases remained unmatched. Germline V gene lookup returns CDR1 ENHRY and CDR2 SYGVKD. CDR3 loop: CAIMNLAGGTDTQYF. In DNA form, the CDR3 reads TGTGCCATCATGAACCTAGCGGGAGGCACAGATACGCAGTATTTT.

The chain joins TRBV4-2 to TRBJ1-1; 7 bases align to TRBD1. Germline V CDR1 and CDR2: LGHNA, YNFKEQ. J lost 7 bases, V lost 0 bases, and 5 bases had no gene match. This CDR3 is 14 amino acids long. CDR3 nucleotides: TGTGCCAGCAGCCAAGAAGGTGGACAGGATGAAGCTTTCTTT. Translated, it gives CASSQEGGQDEAFF.

The rearrangement uses TRBV23-1 and TRBJ1-1; the match to TRBD1 covers 8 bases. TRBV23-1 is marked as an open reading frame, function uncertain. The J segment lost 0 bases and the V segment lost 4 bases, leaving 4 bases of the junction unmatched. The CDR3 has 15 residues. The CDR3 DNA reads as TGCGCCAGCAGTCGAAAGGACAGGGTGAACACTGAAGCTTTCTTT. This gives the protein CASSRKDRVNTEAFF.

V is TRBV5-4 and J is TRBJ2-5, with 8 nucleotides matching TRBD1. Germline V gives CDR1 SGHNT, CDR2 YYREEE (reference sequence). The V and J ends lost 5 bases and 4 bases, in that order; junction bases with no gene match: 4. The CDR3 runs to 13 residues. The CDR3 DNA reads TGTGCCAGCAGAACGACAGGGGCAGAGACCCAGTACTTC. Translating it yields CASRTTGAETQYF. Complete variable domain (other parts from reference TRBV5-4 and TRBJ2-5): ETGVTQSPTHLIKTRGQQVTLRCSSQSGHNTVSWYQQALGQGPQFIFQYYREEENGRGNFPPRFSGLQFPNYSSELNVNALELDDSALYLCASRTTGAETQYFGPGTRLLVL.

The chain employs TRBV19 and TRBJ1-4; TRBD1 agrees at 10 bases. The length of the CDR3 is 15 residues. CDR1 is LNHDA and CDR2 is SQIVND in the germline V gene (reference sequence). The V segment lost 5 bases and the J segment 11 bases; nucleotides outside the gene matches: 11. For the CDR3, the DNA is TGTGCCAGTAGTCCGACCGGGACAGGGGTACGGAAACTGTTTTTT. Translating it yields CASSPTGTGVRKLFF. The full variable domain, its missing parts supplied by reference TRBV19 and TRBJ1-4, is DGGITQSPKYLFRKEGQNVTLSCEQNLNHDAMYWYRQDPGQGLRLIYYSQIVNDFQKGDIAEGYSVSREKKESFPLTVTSAQKNPTAFYLCASSPTGTGVRKLFFGSGTQLSVL.

This CDR3 is CASSPRTGAGELFF. As DNA, the CDR3 is TGTGCCAGCAGCCCACGGACAGGGGCCGGGGAGCTGTTTTTT. V gene TRBV7-2 combines with J gene TRBJ2-2; 9 bases are a match to TRBD1. Germline CDR1 reads SGHTA; CDR2 reads FQGNSA. The CDR3 runs 14 residues. After removal of 5 bases from V and 6 bases from J, the junction contained 4 bases not matched to a gene.

This clone was picked up a small number of times. The rearrangement links TRBV5-4 to TRBJ2-3; 8 bases map to TRBD2. The CDR3 sequence is 14 residues long. The J segment lost 5 bases and the V segment lost 3 bases, leaving 5 bases of the junction unmatched. Germline V lookup: CDR1 SGHNT, CDR2 YYREEE (reference sequence). The CDR3: CASSSGLARDTQYF. Written as DNA, the CDR3 is TGTGCCAGCAGCTCCGGACTAGCAAGAGATACGCAGTATTTT.

This clone appeared many times. The V and J genes are TRBV19 and TRBJ1-6; D may be TRBD1 (6 bases). Germline-derived CDR1 and CDR2 are LNHDA and SQIVND (reference sequence). The CDR3 has 16 amino acids. Between the trimmed V and J ends, which lost 3 bases and 6 bases, there was a span of 15 bases. The CDR3 loop reads CASSIETGIGNSPLHF. CDR3 nucleotide sequence: TGTGCCAGTAGTATCGAAACAGGGATAGGTAATTCACCCCTCCACTTT.

This chain connects TRBV27 to TRBJ1-6; D call uncertain. Per germline, CDR1 MNHEY and CDR2 SMNVEV (reference sequence). Trimming pared 5 bases from V and 4 bases from J, leaving 15 bases between. This CDR3 has 16 amino acids. The CDR3 DNA sequence: TGTGCCAGCAGTCGCGATCCTTATAGGTATAATTCACCCCTCCACTTT. This codes for CASSRDPYRYNSPLHF.

The chain recombines TRBV5-6 with TRBJ1-1, with 7 positions matching TRBD1. V shed 4 bases, J shed 8 bases, and the junction held 8 bases outside the gene matches. Germline CDR1 is SGHDT and CDR2 is YYEEEE. The CDR3 is 13 residues long. The CDR3 DNA reads TGTGCCAGCAGCCGAGGACAGGTGACGGAAGCTTTCTTT. Protein product: CASSRGQVTEAFF.

The genes are TRBV12-5 and TRBJ2-2, with TRBD2 matching 9 bases. Germline values: CDR1 LGHNT, CDR2 FRNRAP. The junction had 12 bases not matched to a gene; V was cut back by 7 bases and J by 6 bases. CDR3 length: 16 amino acids. The DNA of the CDR3 is TGTGCTAGTGTGCCCTATCCGGGACTAGCTCCCGGGGAGCTGTTTTTT. Translation: CASVPYPGLAPGELFF.

This sequence joins TRBV5-1 and TRBJ1-2; D gene unclear. The CDR3 is 12 amino acids. CDR1 is SGHRS and CDR2 is YFSETQ in the germline V gene. Trimming cost V 0 bases and J 6 bases, with 6 bases left between them. CDR3 residues: CASSLEGDGYTF. In DNA form, the CDR3 reads TGCGCCAGCAGCTTGGAGGGCGATGGCTACACCTTC.

The chain carries TRBV6-4 and TRBJ1-1, with TRBD1 matching 10 bases. The CDR3 spans 18 residues. Germline-derived CDR1 and CDR2 are MRHNA and SNTAGT. The V segment lost 6 bases and the J segment 1 base; nucleotides outside the gene matches: 14. CDR3 protein: CASRRAGTGVGGNTEAFF. In DNA form, the CDR3 reads TGTGCCAGCAGGCGGGCCGGGACAGGGGTAGGGGGGAACACTGAAGCTTTCTTT.

This clone was seen just once. This chain links TRBV5-1 with TRBJ1-2; a possible D gene is TRBD1 (6 bases). The length of the CDR3 is 14 residues. CDR1 is SGHRS and CDR2 is YFSETQ in the germline V gene. Trimming pared 4 bases from V and 6 bases from J, leaving 16 bases between. The CDR3: CASSPEQGWNGYTF. CDR3 coding DNA: TGCGCCAGCAGCCCGGAACAGGGTTGGAATGGCTACACCTTC.

CDR3 in amino acids: CASSLSREGEQFF. In nucleotides, the CDR3 is TGTGCCAGCAGCTTAAGCAGGGAGGGTGAGCAGTTCTTC. The chain recombines TRBV7-3 with TRBJ2-1; 7 bases are shared with TRBD2. V lost 1 base and J lost 9; bases outside the gene matches: 3. The CDR3 has 13 amino acids. The germline V gene encodes CDR1 SGHTA and CDR2 FQGTGA.